Presented here are 20 T cell receptor beta chains from one specimen sequenced in a study of T-cell memory formation after mild COVID-19. TCRdb used MiXCR to reprocess the 5' RACE reads, holding one entry per CDR3 protein. This table has over 350,000 distinct CDR3 sequences, roughly 24% appearing once. The sequenced material came from PBMCs or a T cell subset sorted from them (not recorded which). Every receptor here comes from an adult woman who had mild COVID-19 (a few samples of this study predate the infection). Cell type and time point are not known.

The chain carries TRBV10-3 and TRBJ1-2, with 12 bases matching TRBD1. Germline-derived CDR1 and CDR2 are ENHRY and SYGVKD. The CDR3 is 15 amino acids. Losses at the gene ends were 9 bases for V and 8 bases for J; bases not matched to a gene: 13. CDR3 amino acids: CAISGTGGSLGGYTF. The CDR3 DNA is TGTGCCATATCCGGGACAGGGGGCTCCTTGGGCGGCTACACCTTC.

The chain links TRBV6-5 to TRBJ1-1, with D perhaps matching TRBD1 (6 bases). V lost 6 bases and J lost 5, with 19 bases in between. The CDR3 runs 15 residues. Germline V gene lookup returns CDR1 MNHEY and CDR2 SVGAGI. The CDR3, as DNA: TGTGCCAGCAGCCCCAACTTAGGGGGGAAGACTGAAGCTTTCTTT. It translates to CASSPNLGGKTEAFF.

The chain joins TRBV10-3 to TRBJ2-4, with D tentatively TRBD2 (6 bases). Trimming shortened V by 2 bases and J by 0 bases, and 14 bases separated the two germline ends. CDR3 size: 17 residues. Per the germline V gene, CDR1 is ENHRY and CDR2 is SYGVKD. The CDR3 sequence: CAISEAGLDLAKNIQYF. CDR3 bases: TGTGCCATCAGTGAGGCGGGACTGGACCTAGCCAAAAACATTCAGTACTTC.

This clonotype was seen only a few times. V is TRBV20-1 and J is TRBJ2-3; the D gene is possibly TRBD1 (5 bases). This CDR3 is built from 16 residues. Looked up from germline, CDR1 is DFQATT and CDR2 is SNEGSKA (reference sequence). The germline V and J ends were trimmed by 5 bases and 3 bases, with 21 bases remaining between them. This CDR3 is CSAPPRQGLGTDTQYF. The CDR3 coding sequence is TGCAGTGCTCCACCAAGGCAGGGATTGGGTACAGATACGCAGTATTTT.

The chain couples TRBV9 to TRBJ1-1; D remains unclear. The germline V and J ends were trimmed by 0 bases and 4 bases, with 7 bases remaining between them. The CDR3 consists of 13 residues. Germline V gives CDR1 SGDLS, CDR2 YYNGEE. The CDR3 DNA reads TGTGCCAGCAGCGTAGTATGGGGCACTGAAGCTTTCTTT. It is translated as CASSVVWGTEAFF.

The chain joins TRBV7-8 to TRBJ2-2; possibly TRBD2 for D (6 bases). The germline V gene has CDR1 SGHVS and CDR2 FQNEAQ. V lost 5 bases and J 5 bases, leaving 15 bases between the germline ends. This CDR3 is built from 15 residues. The CDR3 DNA reads TGTGCCAGCAGCACACCTTCGGGGGTTACCGGGGAGCTGTTTTTT. The encoded protein is CASSTPSGVTGELFF.

A few counts support this clonotype. The V and J genes are TRBV14 and TRBJ1-1, with D perhaps matching TRBD1 (6 bases). V gave up 0 bases and J gave up 3 bases, with 23 bases separating them. The length of the CDR3 is 19 residues. Germline CDR1 reads SGHDN; CDR2 reads FVKESK. Here the CDR3 reads CASSQDRGLGGGLHTEAFF. The CDR3, as DNA: TGTGCCAGCAGCCAAGACCGGGGCCTAGGGGGAGGTTTGCACACTGAAGCTTTCTTT.

The table lists this clonotype with a count of one. The V gene is TRBV4-3, the J gene TRBJ2-3; D unclear. V gave up 3 bases and J gave up 3 bases, with 7 bases separating them. The CDR3 has 13 residues. The V gene's germline CDR1 is LGHNA and CDR2 YSLEER. The DNA of the CDR3 is TGCGCCAGCAGCCACTTATCTACAGATACGCAGTATTTT. It is translated as CASSHLSTDTQYF.

The chain combines TRBV5-1 with TRBJ2-7; the D is unclear. Germline V gene data show CDR1 as SGHRS and CDR2 as YFSETQ. This CDR3 is 13 amino acids long. The V end lost 0 bases, the J end lost 3 bases, and 7 bases lay between the germline ends. CDR3 loop: CASSLARDYEQYF. DNA for the CDR3: TGCGCCAGCAGCTTGGCACGAGACTACGAGCAGTACTTC.

This chain joins TRBV7-9 and TRBJ1-3; D is ambiguous. Germline CDR1 reads SEHNR; CDR2 reads FQNEAQ (reference sequence). Trimming cost V 4 bases and J 0 bases, with 10 bases left between them. The CDR3 length is 15 residues. Written as DNA, the CDR3 is TGTGCCAGCAGCTCGTATACTATCTCTGGAAACACCATATATTTT. This translates into CASSSYTISGNTIYF.

The J gene is TRBJ2-3, the V gene TRBV5-1, with 9 bases matching TRBD2. CDR3 size: 16 residues. CDR1 SGHRS and CDR2 YFSETQ come from the germline V gene. J was trimmed by 4 bases and V by 3 bases; bases with no gene match: 9. The CDR3 region is CASSSSLAGVPDTQYF. The CDR3 nucleotides read TGCGCCAGCAGCTCGAGTTTAGCGGGGGTACCAGATACGCAGTATTTT.

This clonotype was counted only a few times. The V call is TRBV20-1, the J call TRBJ2-3, with 8 bases aligning to TRBD2. V lost 3 bases to trimming and J lost 5 bases; unmatched junction nucleotides: 10. The CDR3 is 15 amino acids. Germline V gene lookup returns CDR1 DFQATT and CDR2 SNEGSKA (reference sequence). The CDR3 nucleotides are TGCAGTGCTAGGCCGGGGGGGTCGGGTAGAGATACGCAGTATTTT. This sequence encodes CSARPGGSGRDTQYF.

This clonotype was seen only a few times. The genes are TRBV3-1 and TRBJ1-1; 7 positions match TRBD1. Looked up from germline, CDR1 is LGHDT and CDR2 is YNNKEL (reference sequence). This CDR3 spans 14 amino acids. V shed 8 bases and J 2 bases; nucleotides not matched to a gene: 8. This CDR3 reads CASQGQPRNTEAFF. In nucleotides, the CDR3 is TGTGCCAGCCAGGGACAGCCCCGAAACACTGAAGCTTTCTTT.

The V call is TRBV18, the J call TRBJ2-3; D remains unclear. The CDR3 has 14 residues. V was trimmed by 0 bases and J by 6 bases, leaving 10 bases between them. Per germline, CDR1 KGHSH and CDR2 LQKENI. This CDR3 reads CASSPPGNRDTQYF. CDR3 sequence (DNA): TGTGCCAGCTCACCACCGGGGAACCGGGATACGCAGTATTTT.

In its sample, this clonotype was seen a few times. This chain uses TRBV3-1 with TRBJ2-7, with TRBD2 matching 12 bases. Germline CDR1 LGHDT, CDR2 YNNKEL (reference sequence). V shed 6 bases and J 1 base; nucleotides not matched to a gene: 4. This CDR3 has 15 amino acids. The CDR3 coding sequence is TGTGCCAGCAGACGTGGACTAGCGGGATCCTACGAGCAGTACTTC. Translated: CASRRGLAGSYEQYF.

This clonotype has just a few counts. This chain uses TRBV5-1 with TRBJ2-1, with D possibly being TRBD1 (6 bases). From germline, CDR1 is SGHRS and CDR2 YFSETQ. V was cut by 5 bases and J by 10 bases, with 10 bases left in between. The CDR3 is 11 residues long. Here the CDR3 reads CASREGTEQFF. In DNA, the CDR3 is TGCGCCAGCAGAGAAGGGACAGAGCAGTTCTTC.

The CDR3 DNA sequence: TGTGCCTGGAGTTGGGGAGTCGATAGCAATCAGCCCCAGCATTTT. It encodes CAWSWGVDSNQPQHF. This chain connects TRBV30 to TRBJ1-5; D is unresolved. CDR3 length: 15 amino acids. The germline gives CDR1 GTSNPN, CDR2 SVGIG (reference sequence). V lost 2 bases to trimming and J lost 0 bases, with 11 bases between them.

Ten or more counts support this clonotype. The gene calls are TRBV5-1 and TRBJ1-2; 9 bases line up with TRBD1. The CDR3 is made up of 16 amino acids. Germline V gene lookup returns CDR1 SGHRS and CDR2 YFSETQ. V shed 2 bases, J shed 7 bases, and the junction held 12 bases outside the gene matches. The CDR3 DNA sequence: TGCGCCAGCAGCTTAATGGGACAGGGCGGCAGCGGTGGCTACACCTTC. Translation gives CASSLMGQGGSGGYTF.

CDR3 amino acids: CSVGRNYGYTF. CDR3 DNA: TGCAGCGTTGGACGGAACTATGGCTACACCTTC. The chain joins TRBV29-1 to TRBJ1-2; D not resolved. The germline gives CDR1 SQVTM, CDR2 ANQGSEA. This CDR3 region has 11 residues. Deletions cut 4 bases from V and 2 bases from J, with 5 bases between.

The chain uses TRBV24-1 and TRBJ2-2, with D tentatively TRBD1 or TRBD2 (6 bases each). This CDR3 is built from 15 residues. The V gene's germline CDR1 is KGHDR and CDR2 SFDVKD. V lost 6 bases and J lost 7, with 17 bases in between. The chain's CDR3 is CATSNLEGDHGELFF. The CDR3 DNA is TGTGCCACCAGTAACCTGGAGGGGGATCACGGGGAGCTGTTTTTT.